These T cell receptor beta chains were read from a single sample in a study of cytomegalovirus exposure and HLA in healthy donors. The data were produced by immunoSEQ multiplex PCR, yet TCRdb's version contains in-frame clones alone and is incomplete. Altogether under 200,000 clones are present, over 75% being singletons, with the ten largest covering 1%. Sequencing was done on a sample of PBMCs. The origin of the receptors is a woman aged 50 to 60 in good health and CMV-seropositive. CDR3s include the opening cysteine and the closing phenylalanine or tryptophan. D genes are given only for firm matches. Size is stated for part of the rows, as once, few or many counts, or as a class when the clone is expanded.

D gene	J gene	V gene	clone size	CDR3 protein	CDR3 DNA
TRBD1	TRBJ1-5	TRBV7-2	NA	CASSLGRGQPQHF	TGTGCCAGCAGCTTAGGCAGGGGGCAGCCCCAGCATTTT
TRBD2	TRBJ2-1	TRBV6-5	few	CASSPRGGWDNEQFF	TGTGCCAGCAGCCCGCGGGGGGGCTGGGACAATGAGCAGTTCTTC
NA	TRBJ2-3	TRBV6-1	few	CASRSNGDTQYF	TGTGCCAGCAGATCTAACGGGGATACGCAGTATTTT
TRBD1	TRBJ1-6	TRBV7-2	NA	CASSLVGGRVSSSPLHF	TGTGCCAGCAGCTTAGTAGGGGGCAGGGTGAGTAGTTCACCCCTCCACTTT
NA	TRBJ2-7	TRBV4-3	NA	CASSQEDTGYEQYF	TGCGCCAGCAGCCAAGAGGATACAGGGTACGAGCAGTACTTC
TRBD2	TRBJ2-3	TRBV5-8	NA	CASSLAFVAGSTDTQYF	TGTGCCAGCAGCTTGGCCTTTGTAGCGGGGTCCACAGATACGCAGTATTTT
TRBD2	TRBJ2-1	TRBV7-7	NA	CASSPSGRFYNEQFF	TGTGCTAGCAGCCCTAGCGGGAGGTTCTACAATGAGCAGTTCTTC
NA	TRBJ1-4	TRBV28	NA	CASTLVVATNEKLFF	TGTGCCAGCACCCTTGTAGTTGCGACTAATGAAAAACTGTTTTTT
TRBD2	TRBJ2-5	TRBV30	NA	CAWSSTRGRAGETQYF	TGTGCCTGGAGTTCAACGCGCGGGAGGGCCGGTGAGACCCAGTACTTC
TRBD2	TRBJ2-6	TRBV28	NA	CASSQFAGRAGANVLTF	TGTGCCAGCAGCCAATTTGCCGGGAGGGCTGGGGCCAACGTCCTGACTTTC
NA	TRBJ2-1	TRBV2	few	CASNFLAITYNEQFF	TGTGCCAGCAATTTCCTAGCGATCACCTACAATGAGCAGTTCTTC
NA	TRBJ2-1	TRBV10-3	NA	CATGRAGRYNEQFF	TGTGCCACCGGCCGGGCAGGGAGGTACAATGAGCAGTTCTTC
NA	TRBJ2-7	TRBV7-9	NA	CASSFWAGQKNF	TGTGCCAGCAGCTTCTGGGCCGGACAGAAGAACTTC
NA	TRBJ1-1	TRBV9	NA	CASSWGGGALTEAFF	TGTGCCAGCAGCTGGGGCGGCGGGGCCTTAACTGAAGCTTTCTTT
TRBD2	TRBJ2-1	TRBV27	NA	CASSYGSRAGEGNEQFF	TGTGCCAGCAGTTATGGTTCACGGGCGGGAGAGGGGAATGAGCAGTTCTTC
TRBD1	TRBJ1-1	TRBV4-3	NA	CASSQAGQGHAEAFF	TGCGCCAGCAGCCAAGCCGGACAGGGGCACGCTGAAGCTTTCTTT
TRBD2	TRBJ2-1	TRBV2	once	CASSLAGLPFF	TGTGCCAGCTCGCTAGCGGGGCTTCCGTTCTTC
TRBD2	TRBJ2-3	TRBV11-2	NA	CASSLVAGGQTDTQYF	TGTGCCAGCAGCTTAGTAGCGGGGGGGCAGACAGATACGCAGTATTTT
TRBD2	TRBJ2-3	TRBV7-6	NA	CASSIGTSPYRETQYF	TGTGCCAGCAGCATAGGGACTAGCCCATACCGGGAGACGCAGTATTTT
NA	TRBJ1-1	TRBV10-3	NA	CAIRGKEGLVGTEAFF	TGTGCCATCAGGGGCAAGGAGGGGCTCGTGGGCACTGAAGCTTTCTTT
TRBD1	TRBJ2-3	TRBV19	NA	CASSIGTGGNTDTQYF	TGTGCCAGTAGTATAGGGACAGGGGGGAACACAGATACGCAGTATTTT
NA	TRBJ1-2	TRBV7-2	NA	CASSSGTDSKGYTF	TGTGCCAGCAGCTCCGGGACGGACAGTAAAGGCTACACCTTC
NA	TRBJ1-5	TRBV19	NA	CASSSVVGSSQPQHF	TGTGCCAGTAGCTCGGTGGTGGGTTCTAGTCAGCCCCAGCATTTT
NA	TRBJ2-1	TRBV28	NA	CASRRGIYNEQFF	TGTGCCAGCAGGCGCGGGATTTACAATGAGCAGTTCTTC
TRBD1	TRBJ2-7	TRBV5-1	once	CASRSRTGNEQYF	TGCGCCAGCAGGAGTCGGACAGGGAACGAGCAGTACTTC
NA	TRBJ1-1	TRBV9	NA	CASSLRTEYTEAFF	TGTGCCAGCAGCCTCCGGACAGAGTACACTGAAGCTTTCTTT
TRBD2	TRBJ2-7	TRBV18	NA	CASSPTRTSGMAEQYF	TGTGCCAGCTCTCCGACACGGACTAGCGGGATGGCCGAGCAGTACTTC
NA	TRBJ1-2	TRBV27	few	CASSLSGLGSYTF	TGTGCCAGCAGTTTATCCGGACTCGGCAGCTACACCTTC
NA	TRBJ1-3	TRBV16	NA	CASSQGRPQGNTIYF	TGTGCCAGCAGCCAAGGGAGACCCCAGGGAAACACCATATATTTT
TRBD1	TRBJ1-2	TRBV4-2	NA	CASSQDRGTGKTNYGYTF	TGTGCCAGCAGCCAAGATCGCGGGACAGGGAAAACTAACTATGGCTACACCTTC
NA	TRBJ2-5	TRBV20-1	NA	CSASGETQYF	TGCAGTGCTAGCGGGGAGACCCAGTACTTC
TRBD1	TRBJ2-1	TRBV28	NA	CASSSLVKHRGNEQFF	TGTGCCAGCAGTTCCCTAGTGAAACACAGGGGCAATGAGCAGTTCTTC
NA	TRBJ1-2	TRBV4-3	NA	CASSHAGRTYGYTF	TGCGCCAGCAGCCATGCAGGGCGGACCTATGGCTACACCTTC
TRBD2	TRBJ2-3	TRBV7-9	NA	CASNNPSGVTDTQYF	TGTGCCAGCAACAACCCGAGCGGGGTCACAGATACGCAGTATTTT
NA	TRBJ1-5	TRBV7-2	NA	CASSLQAGTQPQHF	TGTGCCAGCAGCTTACAGGCGGGGACTCAGCCCCAGCATTTT
NA	TRBJ1-1	TRBV28	NA	CASSSPPAGNTEAFF	TGTGCCAGCAGTTCTCCCCCCGCAGGGAACACTGAAGCTTTCTTT
NA	TRBJ1-1	TRBV6-6	NA	CASSSPGAAEAFF	TGTGCCAGCAGTTCCCCAGGGGCGGCTGAAGCTTTCTTT
NA	TRBJ2-3	TRBV28	NA	CASSWGTLRDTQYF	TGTGCCAGCAGTTGGGGGACTCTTCGGGATACGCAGTATTTT
TRBD1	TRBJ1-4	TRBV7-2	NA	CASSPQTGSNEKLFF	TGTGCCAGCAGCCCCCAGACAGGGTCTAATGAAAAACTGTTTTTT
NA	TRBJ2-7	TRBV28	NA	CASSPIRLQLTAREQYF	TGTGCCAGCAGTCCGATCCGACTCCAACTCACCGCTAGGGAGCAGTACTTC
NA	TRBJ2-7	TRBV6-6	NA	CASVSLGQHEQYF	TGTGCCAGCGTAAGCCTGGGACAACACGAGCAGTACTTC
NA	TRBJ1-2	TRBV7-8	NA	CASGKGRGYTF	TGTGCCAGCGGAAAAGGGAGAGGCTACACCTTC
NA	TRBJ2-1	TRBV7-9	NA	CASSLAVGGTRTYNEQFF	TGTGCCAGCAGCTTAGCTGTGGGGGGAACCCGCACCTACAATGAGCAGTTCTTC
NA	TRBJ1-6	TRBV6-1	NA	CASSPRALGSPLHF	TGTGCCAGCAGTCCCAGGGCTCTAGGTTCACCCCTCCACTTT
TRBD2	TRBJ2-3	TRBV7-2	NA	CASSATSGRDGYTQYF	TGTGCCAGCAGCGCGACTAGCGGGAGAGATGGGTATACGCAGTATTTT
TRBD1	TRBJ2-7	TRBV18	NA	CASSPTGAYEQYF	TGTGCCAGCTCACCAACAGGGGCCTACGAGCAGTACTTC
NA	TRBJ1-6	TRBV7-9	NA	CSSSQLTLTLHF	TGTTCCAGCAGCCAACTCACCCTCACCCTCCACTTT
TRBD2	TRBJ2-3	TRBV19	NA	CASSIGRSPPDTQYF	TGTGCCAGTAGTATCGGGAGGTCCCCCCCAGATACGCAGTATTTT
NA	TRBJ2-1	TRBV4-1	NA	CASSRAGERYNEQFF	TGCGCCAGCAGCCGAGCAGGGGAAAGGTACAATGAGCAGTTCTTC
NA	TRBJ2-2	TRBV5-1	few	CASSPSGGGELFF	TGCGCCAGCAGCCCCTCCGGGGGCGGGGAGCTGTTTTTT
NA	TRBJ1-6	TRBV6-5	NA	CASSREYNSPLHF	TGTGCCAGCAGTCGGGAATATAATTCACCCCTCCACTTT
NA	TRBJ1-1	TRBV11-2	NA	CASSLPGQHTEAFF	TGTGCCAGCAGCCTACCCGGACAGCACACTGAAGCTTTCTTT
TRBD1	TRBJ2-7	TRBV7-8	NA	CASSLDRRGSSYEQYF	TGTGCCAGCAGCTTAGACCGCAGGGGGTCCTCCTACGAGCAGTACTTC
NA	TRBJ2-5	TRBV15	NA	CATSRVRQEETQYF	TGTGCCACCAGCAGAGTCCGACAGGAAGAGACCCAGTACTTC